These T cell receptor beta chains were read from a single sample in a study of shared clonotypes between healthy human individuals. The assay was immunoSEQ multiplex PCR, and TCRdb's table has in-frame clones only and misses some. The top ten clones hold around 0.4% of a sample with about 2.3 million clones, 92% of them seen once. Sequenced sample: naive CD4+ T cells from PBMCs. The source of these receptors is a man between 18 and 29 years old in good health. Some clones in this sample may be carry-over from other donors' samples. CDR3s include the opening cysteine and the closing phenylalanine or tryptophan. The D gene is left open where the match is weak. Only some rows state a clone size, as once, few, many or a class for expanded clones.

clone size,J gene,V gene,D gene,CDR3 protein,CDR3 DNA
NA,TRBJ2-1,TRBV29-1,NA,CSVAQKYLYNEQFF,TGCAGCGTCGCCCAGAAATATTTGTACAATGAGCAGTTCTTC
NA,TRBJ2-5,TRBV5-1,TRBD1,CASSPGTGPQETQYF,TGCGCCAGCAGCCCCGGGACAGGGCCCCAAGAGACCCAGTACTTC
NA,TRBJ1-5,TRBV30,NA,CAWSGGAVFSNQPQHF,TGTGCCTGGAGTGGTGGGGCAGTTTTTAGCAATCAGCCCCAGCATTTT
NA,TRBJ2-3,TRBV7-3,NA,CASSPGATDTQYF,TGTGCCAGCAGCCCAGGAGCTACAGATACGCAGTATTTT
NA,TRBJ2-1,TRBV18,TRBD2,CASSPQPGLASNEQFF,TGTGCCAGCTCACCACAGCCGGGACTAGCCTCCAATGAGCAGTTCTTC
NA,TRBJ1-6,TRBV18,TRBD1,CASSPGDRATLHF,TGTGCCAGCTCACCAGGTGACAGGGCCACCCTCCACTTT
NA,TRBJ2-7,TRBV7-7,TRBD1,CASSSQTGGEQYF,TGTGCCAGCAGCTCCCAAACAGGGGGCGAGCAGTACTTC
NA,TRBJ2-7,TRBV10-3,NA,CAISATGSKQYF,TGTGCCATCAGTGCTACAGGGTCGAAGCAGTACTTC
NA,TRBJ1-4,TRBV6-6,TRBD1,CASSSTPGTVSLFF,TGTGCCAGCAGTTCAACCCCCGGGACAGTATCCCTGTTTTTT
NA,TRBJ2-3,TRBV19,TRBD2,CASSSPSGRALDTQYF,TGTGCCAGTAGTTCCCCTAGCGGGAGGGCGTTAGATACGCAGTATTTT
NA,TRBJ2-7,TRBV28,TRBD2,CASSLRLAGGSSHEQYF,TGTGCCAGCAGTTTAAGGCTAGCGGGAGGGTCCTCTCACGAGCAGTACTTC
NA,TRBJ1-2,TRBV18,NA,CASSPPGSSDGYTF,TGTGCCAGCTCACCACCCGGGTCCTCTGATGGCTACACCTTC
NA,TRBJ1-3,TRBV5-1,NA,CASTLGIGRGGGNTIYF,TGCGCCAGCACCCTTGGCATAGGCAGGGGTGGCGGAAACACCATATATTTT
NA,TRBJ1-4,TRBV4-1,NA,CASSQDQRPGSEKLFF,TGCGCCAGCAGCCAAGATCAGCGGCCGGGAAGTGAAAAACTGTTTTTT
NA,TRBJ2-7,TRBV30,TRBD2,CAWRQAGSEQYF,TGTGCCTGGAGGCAAGCGGGGAGCGAGCAGTACTTC
once,TRBJ2-3,TRBV19,TRBD1,CASSRAGGSTDTQYF,TGTGCCAGTAGTAGGGCAGGGGGCTCCACAGATACGCAGTATTTT
NA,TRBJ2-7,TRBV12-5,TRBD2,CASPGGRGREQYF,TGTGCCTCTCCGGGGGGGAGGGGTAGGGAGCAGTACTTC
once,TRBJ1-4,TRBV30,NA,CAWSVRGATNEKLFF,TGTGCCTGGAGTGTACGGGGGGCAACTAATGAAAAACTGTTTTTT
NA,TRBJ2-2,TRBV6-1,NA,CASIITRVNTGELFF,TGTGCCAGCATCATAACCCGGGTGAACACCGGGGAGCTGTTTTTT
NA,TRBJ2-3,TRBV11-2,TRBD2,CASSLVASGRTDTQYF,TGTGCCAGCAGCTTAGTGGCTAGCGGACGCACAGATACGCAGTATTTT
NA,TRBJ2-7,TRBV30,TRBD2,CAWSVRRLAGDEQYF,TGTGCCTGGAGTGTACGGCGACTAGCGGGAGACGAGCAGTACTTC
once,TRBJ2-7,TRBV9,NA,CASSVGDDFYEQYF,TGTGCCAGCAGCGTAGGGGACGACTTCTACGAGCAGTACTTC
NA,TRBJ2-1,TRBV7-2,NA,CASSLVFRSGRFF,TGTGCCAGCAGCTTAGTTTTTCGGTCTGGGCGGTTCTTC
NA,TRBJ2-6,TRBV5-1,NA,CASSPLTGSGANVLTF,TGCGCCAGCAGCCCTCTGACCGGCTCTGGGGCCAACGTCCTGACTTTC
NA,TRBJ1-1,TRBV6-5,TRBD1,CASSSAGTGGTEAFF,TGTGCCAGCAGCTCAGCCGGGACAGGGGGCACTGAAGCTTTCTTT
NA,TRBJ2-6,TRBV19,NA,CASSIQTGGSSGANVLTF,TGTGCCAGTAGTATCCAGACTGGAGGGTCCTCTGGGGCCAACGTCCTGACTTTC
NA,TRBJ1-5,TRBV28,NA,CASSKPPQGFSQPQHF,TGTGCCAGCAGCAAACCCCCTCAGGGGTTTTCTCAGCCCCAGCATTTT
NA,TRBJ2-3,TRBV9,NA,CASSVFQATGYTQYF,TGTGCCAGCAGCGTCTTTCAGGCGACGGGGTATACGCAGTATTTT
few,TRBJ1-1,TRBV28,TRBD1,CASIQQGVTEAFF,TGTGCCAGCATCCAACAGGGGGTCACTGAAGCTTTCTTT
NA,TRBJ2-1,TRBV30,NA,CAWRGVGRSSYNEQFF,TGTGCCTGGAGGGGGGTGGGACGGAGCTCCTACAATGAGCAGTTCTTC
NA,TRBJ2-2,TRBV5-1,TRBD2,CASSHPGLAGGPGTGELFF,TGCGCCAGCAGCCACCCGGGACTAGCGGGAGGGCCGGGTACCGGGGAGCTGTTTTTT
NA,TRBJ2-3,TRBV5-3,NA,CARSLVASEYTDTQYF,TGTGCCAGAAGCTTGGTGGCTAGCGAGTACACAGATACGCAGTATTTT
NA,TRBJ2-5,TRBV5-1,TRBD2,CASRTSGTETQYF,TGCGCCAGCAGGACTAGCGGGACAGAGACCCAGTACTTC
NA,TRBJ2-7,TRBV13,NA,CASSLKWEDFRGYEQYF,TGTGCCAGCAGCTTAAAGTGGGAGGACTTTCGGGGATACGAGCAGTACTTC
NA,TRBJ2-1,TRBV5-1,NA,CASRQTGSSYNEQFF,TGCGCCAGCAGGCAGACGGGGAGCTCCTACAATGAGCAGTTCTTC
NA,TRBJ1-3,TRBV28,NA,CASGRAGNTIYF,TGTGCCAGCGGCAGGGCTGGAAACACCATATATTTT
NA,TRBJ2-1,TRBV5-1,NA,CASSLEGVYNEQFF,TGCGCCAGCAGCTTGGAGGGAGTCTACAATGAGCAGTTCTTC
NA,TRBJ1-4,TRBV4-2,NA,CASSLDRGEKLFF,TGTGCCAGCAGCTTGGATCGCGGTGAAAAACTGTTTTTT
NA,TRBJ2-5,TRBV4-1,NA,CASSPQPGLETQYF,TGCGCCAGCAGCCCACAGCCCGGATTGGAGACCCAGTACTTC
NA,TRBJ2-3,TRBV15,NA,CATSRLEAYTDTQYF,TGTGCCACCAGCAGGTTGGAGGCCTACACAGATACGCAGTATTTT
NA,TRBJ1-4,TRBV15,NA,CATGKNPGENEKLFF,TGTGCCACCGGCAAAAACCCCGGGGAGAATGAAAAACTGTTTTTT
NA,TRBJ2-7,TRBV28,TRBD1,CASSIPGDRAPYEQYF,TGTGCCAGCAGTATCCCTGGGGACAGGGCACCCTACGAGCAGTACTTC
NA,TRBJ2-7,TRBV19,TRBD1,CASRITGGDEQYF,TGTGCCAGTAGGATAACAGGGGGCGACGAGCAGTACTTC
NA,TRBJ2-3,TRBV12-5,NA,CASGLVGTDTQYF,TGTGCTAGTGGTTTGGTAGGCACAGATACGCAGTATTTT
NA,TRBJ2-1,TRBV2,NA,CASSDARVTYNEQFF,TGTGCCAGCAGTGACGCCAGGGTGACCTACAATGAGCAGTTCTTC
NA,TRBJ1-5,TRBV19,NA,CASSSGTLGRGNQPQHF,TGTGCCAGTAGTTCAGGGACGCTTGGGAGAGGTAATCAGCCCCAGCATTTT
NA,TRBJ2-7,TRBV7-3,TRBD2,CASSARLAGPLKQYF,TGTGCCAGCAGCGCCCGACTAGCGGGGCCCTTGAAGCAGTACTTC
NA,TRBJ2-2,TRBV9,NA,CASSARGPDTGELFF,TGTGCCAGCAGCGCCAGAGGGCCCGACACCGGGGAGCTGTTTTTT
NA,TRBJ2-7,TRBV7-3,NA,CASSLTWGSEQYF,TGTGCCAGCAGCTTAACGTGGGGGTCCGAGCAGTACTTC